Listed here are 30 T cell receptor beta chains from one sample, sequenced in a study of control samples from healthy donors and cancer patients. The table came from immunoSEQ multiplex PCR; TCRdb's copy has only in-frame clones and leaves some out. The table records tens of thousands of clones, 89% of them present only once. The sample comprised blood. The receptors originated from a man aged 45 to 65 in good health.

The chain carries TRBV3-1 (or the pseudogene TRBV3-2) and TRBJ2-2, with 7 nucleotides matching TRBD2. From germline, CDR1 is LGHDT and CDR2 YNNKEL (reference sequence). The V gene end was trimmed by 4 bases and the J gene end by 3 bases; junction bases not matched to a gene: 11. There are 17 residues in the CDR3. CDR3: CASSRNLGGSDTGELFF. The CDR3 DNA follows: TGTGCCAGCAGCCGTAACCTCGGGGGGTCCGACACCGGGGAGCTGTTTTTT.

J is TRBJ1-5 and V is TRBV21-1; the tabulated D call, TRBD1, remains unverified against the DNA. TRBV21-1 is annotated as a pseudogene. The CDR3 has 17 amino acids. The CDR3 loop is CASSKARSGKARQPQHF. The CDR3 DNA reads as TGTGCCAGCAGCAAAGCACGATCAGGGAAAGCTCGTCAGCCCCAGCATTTT.

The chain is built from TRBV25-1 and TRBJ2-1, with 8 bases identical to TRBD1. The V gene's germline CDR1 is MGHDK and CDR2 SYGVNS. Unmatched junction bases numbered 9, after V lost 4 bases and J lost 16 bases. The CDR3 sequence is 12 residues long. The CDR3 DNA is TGTGCCAGCAGTGGAACAGGGGGATTGCTCTTCTTC. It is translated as CASSGTGGLLFF.

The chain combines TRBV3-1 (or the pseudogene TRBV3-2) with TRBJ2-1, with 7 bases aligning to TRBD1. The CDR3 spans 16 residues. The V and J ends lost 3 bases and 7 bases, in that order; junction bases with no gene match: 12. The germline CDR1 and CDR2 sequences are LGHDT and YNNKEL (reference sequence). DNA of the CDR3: TGTGCCAGCAGCCAGTGGAAGGGGGCGGAATGGAATGAGCAGTTCTTC. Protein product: CASSQWKGAEWNEQFF.

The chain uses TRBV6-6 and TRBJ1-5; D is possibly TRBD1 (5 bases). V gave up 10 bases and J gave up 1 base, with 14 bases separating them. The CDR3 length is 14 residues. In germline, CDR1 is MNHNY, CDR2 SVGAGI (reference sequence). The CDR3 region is CATGGVGSNQPQHF. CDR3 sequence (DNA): TGTGCCACCGGGGGGGTTGGGAGCAATCAGCCCCAGCATTTT.

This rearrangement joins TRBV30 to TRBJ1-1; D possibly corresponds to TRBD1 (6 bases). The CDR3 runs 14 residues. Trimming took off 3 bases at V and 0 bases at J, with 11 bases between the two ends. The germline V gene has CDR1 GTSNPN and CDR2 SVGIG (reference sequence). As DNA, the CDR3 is TGTGCCTGGAGCAGGGGCAGGTTGAACACTGAAGCTTTCTTT. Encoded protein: CAWSRGRLNTEAFF.

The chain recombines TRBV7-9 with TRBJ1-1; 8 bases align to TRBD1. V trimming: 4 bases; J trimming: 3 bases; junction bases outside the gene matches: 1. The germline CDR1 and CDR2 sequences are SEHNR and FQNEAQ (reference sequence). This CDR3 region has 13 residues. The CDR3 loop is CASSSGGYTEAFF. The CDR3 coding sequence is TGTGCCAGCAGCTCAGGGGGCTACACTGAAGCTTTCTTT.

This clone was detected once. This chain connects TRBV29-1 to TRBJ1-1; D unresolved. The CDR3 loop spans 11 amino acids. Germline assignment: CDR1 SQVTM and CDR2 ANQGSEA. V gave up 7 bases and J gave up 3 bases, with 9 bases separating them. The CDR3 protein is CSAPKDTEAFF. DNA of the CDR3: TGCAGCGCCCCGAAGGACACTGAAGCTTTCTTT.

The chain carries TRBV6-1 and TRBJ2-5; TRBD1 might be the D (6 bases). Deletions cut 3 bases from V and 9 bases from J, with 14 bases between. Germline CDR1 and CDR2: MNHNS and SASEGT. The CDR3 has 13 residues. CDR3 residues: CASSETGTVSQYF. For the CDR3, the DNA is TGTGCCAGCAGTGAGACAGGAACCGTGTCCCAGTACTTC.

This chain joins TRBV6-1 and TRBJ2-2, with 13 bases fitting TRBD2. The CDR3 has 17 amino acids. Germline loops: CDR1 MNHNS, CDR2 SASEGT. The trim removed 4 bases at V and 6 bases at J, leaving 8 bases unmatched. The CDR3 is CASSVTSGGAQAGELFF. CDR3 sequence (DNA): TGTGCCAGCAGTGTAACTAGCGGGGGGGCTCAGGCCGGGGAGCTGTTTTTT.

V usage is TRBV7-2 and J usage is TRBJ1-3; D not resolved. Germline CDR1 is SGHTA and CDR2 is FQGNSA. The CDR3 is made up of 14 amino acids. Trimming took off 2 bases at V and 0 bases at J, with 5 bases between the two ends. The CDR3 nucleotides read TGTGCCAGCAGCTTACAGAGCTCTGGAAACACCATATATTTT. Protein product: CASSLQSSGNTIYF.

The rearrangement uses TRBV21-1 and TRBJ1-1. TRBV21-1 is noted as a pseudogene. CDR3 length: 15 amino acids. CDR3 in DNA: TGTGCCAGCAGCAAAGAAGGTAGGGTTAAGGCTGAAGCTTTCTTT. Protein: CASSKEGRVKAEAFF.

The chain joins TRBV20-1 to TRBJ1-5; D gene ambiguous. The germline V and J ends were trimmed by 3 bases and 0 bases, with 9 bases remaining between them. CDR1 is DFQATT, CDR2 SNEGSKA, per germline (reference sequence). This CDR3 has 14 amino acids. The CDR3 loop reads CSASPRYSNQPQHF. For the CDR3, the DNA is TGCAGTGCTAGTCCCAGATATAGCAATCAGCCCCAGCATTTT.

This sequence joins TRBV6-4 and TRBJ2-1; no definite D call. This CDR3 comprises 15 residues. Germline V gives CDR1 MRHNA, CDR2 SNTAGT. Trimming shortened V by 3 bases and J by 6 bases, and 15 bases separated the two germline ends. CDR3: CASSESSSKLNEQFF. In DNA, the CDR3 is TGTGCCAGCAGTGAGTCTTCATCTAAGCTCAATGAGCAGTTCTTC.

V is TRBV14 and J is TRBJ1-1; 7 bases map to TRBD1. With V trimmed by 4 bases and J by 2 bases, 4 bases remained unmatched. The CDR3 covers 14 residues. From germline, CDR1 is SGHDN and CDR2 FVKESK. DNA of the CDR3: TGTGCCAGCAGCCGACAGGGCTTAAACACTGAAGCTTTCTTT. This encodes CASSRQGLNTEAFF.

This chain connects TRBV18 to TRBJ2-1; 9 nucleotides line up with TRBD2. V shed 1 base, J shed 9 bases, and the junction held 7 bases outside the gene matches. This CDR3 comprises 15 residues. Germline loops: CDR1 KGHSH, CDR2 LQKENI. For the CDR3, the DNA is TGTGCCAGCTCACCACGGCTAGCGGGGAAGGGTGAGCAGTTCTTC. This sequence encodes CASSPRLAGKGEQFF.

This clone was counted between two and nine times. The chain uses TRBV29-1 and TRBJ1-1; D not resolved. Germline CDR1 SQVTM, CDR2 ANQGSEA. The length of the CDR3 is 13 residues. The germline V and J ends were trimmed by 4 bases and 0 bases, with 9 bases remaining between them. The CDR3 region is CSVVIAMNTEAFF. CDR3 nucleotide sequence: TGCAGCGTTGTAATTGCTATGAACACTGAAGCTTTCTTT. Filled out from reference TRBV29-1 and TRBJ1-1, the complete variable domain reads SAVISQKPSRDICQRGTSLTIQCQVDSQVTMMFWYRQQPGQSLTLIATANQGSEATYESGFVIDKFPISRPNLTFSTLTVSNMSPEDSSIYLCSVVIAMNTEAFFGQGTRLTVV.

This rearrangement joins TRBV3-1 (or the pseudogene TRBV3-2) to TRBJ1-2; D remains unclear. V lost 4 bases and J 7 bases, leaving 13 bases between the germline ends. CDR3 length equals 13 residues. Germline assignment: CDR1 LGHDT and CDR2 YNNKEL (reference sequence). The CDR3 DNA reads TGTGCCAGCAGCCTCGACCCTTCGGGTGGCTACACCTTC. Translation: CASSLDPSGGYTF.

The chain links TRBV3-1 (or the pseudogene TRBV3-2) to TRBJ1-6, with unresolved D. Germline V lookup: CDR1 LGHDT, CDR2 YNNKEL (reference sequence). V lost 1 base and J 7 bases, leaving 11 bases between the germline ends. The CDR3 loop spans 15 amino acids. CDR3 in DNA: TGTGCCAGCAGCCAAGGGTTTAGGGAAAATTCACCCCTCCACTTT. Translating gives CASSQGFRENSPLHF.

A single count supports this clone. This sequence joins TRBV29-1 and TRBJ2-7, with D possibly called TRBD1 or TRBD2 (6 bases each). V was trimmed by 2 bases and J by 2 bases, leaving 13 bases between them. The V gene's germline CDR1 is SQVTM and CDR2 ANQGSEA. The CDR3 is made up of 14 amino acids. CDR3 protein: CSVELGGRAYEQYF. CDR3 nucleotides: TGCAGCGTTGAACTCGGGGGCAGGGCCTACGAGCAGTACTTC.

CDR3 nucleotide sequence: TGTGCCAGCAGTTACGTCCAGCGGGGGTACGATGAGCAGTTCTTC. Its translation is CASSYVQRGYDEQFF. This chain links TRBV6-2 or TRBV6-3 with TRBJ2-1; 8 bases align to TRBD2. This CDR3 spans 15 amino acids. Germline-derived CDR1 and CDR2 are MNHEY and SVGEGT. Trimming removed 2 bases from V and 8 bases from J; junction bases left unmatched: 8.

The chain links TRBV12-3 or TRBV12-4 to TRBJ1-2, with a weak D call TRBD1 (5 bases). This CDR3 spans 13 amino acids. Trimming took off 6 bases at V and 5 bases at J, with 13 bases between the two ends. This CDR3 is CASRRARGYGYTF. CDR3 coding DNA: TGTGCCAGCAGAAGAGCTCGGGGGTATGGCTACACCTTC.

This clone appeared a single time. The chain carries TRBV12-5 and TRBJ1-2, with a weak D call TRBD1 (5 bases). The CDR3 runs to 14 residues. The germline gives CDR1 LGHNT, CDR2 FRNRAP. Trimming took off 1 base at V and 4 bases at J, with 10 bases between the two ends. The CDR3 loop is CASGLGLGTYGYTF. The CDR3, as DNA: TGTGCTAGTGGTTTGGGTCTAGGGACCTATGGCTACACCTTC.

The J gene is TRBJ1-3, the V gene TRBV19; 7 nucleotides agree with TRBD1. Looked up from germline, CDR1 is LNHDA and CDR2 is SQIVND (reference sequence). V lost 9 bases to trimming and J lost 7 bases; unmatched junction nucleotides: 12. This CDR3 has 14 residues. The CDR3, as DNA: TGTGCCAGCGGACAGGTCCCGCCAGGTAACACCATATATTTT. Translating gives CASGQVPPGNTIYF.

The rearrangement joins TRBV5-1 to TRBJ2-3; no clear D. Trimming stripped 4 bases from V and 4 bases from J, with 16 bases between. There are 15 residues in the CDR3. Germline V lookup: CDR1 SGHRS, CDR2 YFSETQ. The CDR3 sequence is CASSLEGSLPDTQYF. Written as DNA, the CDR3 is TGCGCCAGCAGCCTCGAAGGGTCCTTGCCAGATACGCAGTATTTT. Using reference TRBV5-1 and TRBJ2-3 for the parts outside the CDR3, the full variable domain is KAGVTQTPRYLIKTRGQQVTLSCSPISGHRSVSWYQQTPGQGLQFLFEYFSETQRNKGNFPGRFSGRQFSNSRSEMNVSTLELGDSALYLCASSLEGSLPDTQYFGPGTRLTVL.

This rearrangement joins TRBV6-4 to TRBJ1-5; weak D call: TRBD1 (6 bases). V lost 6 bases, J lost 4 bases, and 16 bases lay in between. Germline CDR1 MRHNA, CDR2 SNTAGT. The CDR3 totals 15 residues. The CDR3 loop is CASSAGVGANQPQHF. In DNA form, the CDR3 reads TGTGCCAGCAGCGCGGGAGTGGGGGCAAATCAGCCCCAGCATTTT.

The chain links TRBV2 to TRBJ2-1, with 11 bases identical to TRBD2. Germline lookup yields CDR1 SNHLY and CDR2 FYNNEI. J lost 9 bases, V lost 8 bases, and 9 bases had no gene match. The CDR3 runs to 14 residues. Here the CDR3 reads CASRPGTSGREQFF. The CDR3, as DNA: TGTGCCAGCCGTCCCGGGACTAGCGGTCGTGAGCAGTTCTTC.

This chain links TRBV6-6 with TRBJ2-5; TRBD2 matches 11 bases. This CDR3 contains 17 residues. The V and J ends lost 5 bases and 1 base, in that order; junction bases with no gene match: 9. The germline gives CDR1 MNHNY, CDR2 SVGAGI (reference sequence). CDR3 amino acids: CASSLRSGTSGQETQYF. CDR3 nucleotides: TGTGCCAGCAGTCTACGCTCCGGGACTAGCGGCCAAGAGACCCAGTACTTC.

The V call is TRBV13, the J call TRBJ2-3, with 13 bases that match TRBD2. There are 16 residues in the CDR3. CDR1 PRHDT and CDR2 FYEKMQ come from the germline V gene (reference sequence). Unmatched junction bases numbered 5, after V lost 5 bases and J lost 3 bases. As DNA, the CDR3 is TGTGCCAGCAGCCGGACTAGCGGGGGTGGGACAGATACGCAGTATTTT. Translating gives CASSRTSGGGTDTQYF.

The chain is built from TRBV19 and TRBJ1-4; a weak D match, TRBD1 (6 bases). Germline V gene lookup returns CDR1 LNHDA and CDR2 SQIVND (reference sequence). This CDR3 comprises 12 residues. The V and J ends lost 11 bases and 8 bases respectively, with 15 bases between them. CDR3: CAAGQIAEKLFF. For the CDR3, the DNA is TGTGCCGCGGGACAAATCGCCGAAAAACTGTTTTTT.